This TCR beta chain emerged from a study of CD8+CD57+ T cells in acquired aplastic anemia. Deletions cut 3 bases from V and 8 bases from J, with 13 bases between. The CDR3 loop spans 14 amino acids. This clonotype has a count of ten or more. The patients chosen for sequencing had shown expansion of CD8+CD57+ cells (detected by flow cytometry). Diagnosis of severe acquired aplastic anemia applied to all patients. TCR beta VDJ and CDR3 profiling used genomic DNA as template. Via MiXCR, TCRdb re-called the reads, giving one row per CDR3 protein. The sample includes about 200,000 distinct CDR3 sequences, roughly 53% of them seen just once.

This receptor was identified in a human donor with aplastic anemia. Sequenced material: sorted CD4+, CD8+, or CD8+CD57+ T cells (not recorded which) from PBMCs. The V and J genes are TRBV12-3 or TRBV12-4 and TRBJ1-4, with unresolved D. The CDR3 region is CASSFNQYPEKLFF. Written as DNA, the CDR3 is TGTGCCAGCAGTTTCAACCAATACCCCGAAAAACTGTTTTTT.